The present T cell receptor beta chain was sequenced within a study of technical replicates of blood from four donors. This CDR3 spans 11 amino acids. Only in-frame clones appear in the TCRdb table, and some are missing; sequencing was by immunoSEQ multiplex PCR. The sample carries roughly 83,000 clones, roughly 92% recorded once. Specimen: T cells isolated from PBMCs. The TCR originated in a human donor in good health. The chain links TRBV21-1 to TRBJ1-1. TRBV21-1 is tagged as a pseudogene. CDR3 protein: CASSHCSEAFF. As DNA, the CDR3 is TGTGCCAGCAGCCACTGTTCTGAAGCTTTCTTT.